The subject of this entry is one TCR beta chain. The antigen is not known. The data are from a study of T cell responses to AZD1222 COVID-19 vaccine. Here immunoSEQ multiplex PCR was the method, and the copy in TCRdb shows in-frame clones only, minus some. Found here are about 150,000 clones, over 85% of them singletons; the top ten hold over 15%. Overall study results and limits: Elevations in Spike-specific TCR breadth and depth followed administration of two AZD1222 doses. Repertoires in all cases were sampled only once the peak T cell response had passed. Clonal diversity was possibly underestimated, and the donors were mostly white British, with more females.

The germline V gene encodes CDR1 SGHTA and CDR2 FQGNSA. Unmatched junction bases numbered 15, after V lost 2 bases and J lost 7 bases. CDR3 length: 18 residues. The sequences come from peripheral blood, collected on day 0 of AZD1222 vaccination. J is TRBJ1-2 and V is TRBV7-2; 11 nucleotides agree with TRBD1. The TCR was taken from an adult in good health. This chain's CDR3 is CASSLIKSAGQGAGGYTF. The CDR3 DNA reads TGTGCCAGCAGCTTAATAAAAAGCGCAGGACAGGGGGCCGGTGGCTACACCTTC.